The present T cell receptor beta chain was sequenced within a study of OX40 agonist ivuxolimab in advanced cancers. Study information: The drug used for patients, ivuxolimab, was an agonistic anti-OX40 (CD134) antibody. Among those enrolled, mean age was about 63 years (range 23 to 79) and over 70% were male. Study outcomes and limitations: Partial responders dosed at 0.1-3.0 mg/kg displayed clonal expansion ranking among the lowest.

Comment on this clone: The antigen is not known.

Per germline, CDR1 SNHLY and CDR2 FYNNEI. The CDR3 contains 14 residues. V lost 4 bases and J 1 base, leaving 10 bases between the germline ends. Clones were read by immunoSEQ multiplex PCR, and TCRdb kept only the in-frame ones, dropping some. This sample has around 56,000 clones, with 70% to 80% found just once. The source is an adult with an advanced solid tumor such as melanoma, head and neck, liver or kidney cancer. The sample was CD4+ or CD8+ T cells sorted from blood, taken in a trial of the OX40 agonist ivuxolimab. The rearrangement uses TRBV2 and TRBJ1-1; tentative D call: TRBD1 (5 bases). The CDR3 region is CASSVRVGNTEAFF. The CDR3 bases are TGTGCCAGCAGTGTCAGGGTAGGGAACACTGAAGCTTTCTTT. Supplemented by reference TRBV2 and TRBJ1-1, the full variable domain reads EPEVTQTPSHQVTQMGQEVILRCVPISNHLYFYWYRQILGQKVEFLVSFYNNEISEKSEIFDDQFSVERPDGSNFTLKIRSTKLEDSAMYFCASSVRVGNTEAFFGQGTRLTVV.